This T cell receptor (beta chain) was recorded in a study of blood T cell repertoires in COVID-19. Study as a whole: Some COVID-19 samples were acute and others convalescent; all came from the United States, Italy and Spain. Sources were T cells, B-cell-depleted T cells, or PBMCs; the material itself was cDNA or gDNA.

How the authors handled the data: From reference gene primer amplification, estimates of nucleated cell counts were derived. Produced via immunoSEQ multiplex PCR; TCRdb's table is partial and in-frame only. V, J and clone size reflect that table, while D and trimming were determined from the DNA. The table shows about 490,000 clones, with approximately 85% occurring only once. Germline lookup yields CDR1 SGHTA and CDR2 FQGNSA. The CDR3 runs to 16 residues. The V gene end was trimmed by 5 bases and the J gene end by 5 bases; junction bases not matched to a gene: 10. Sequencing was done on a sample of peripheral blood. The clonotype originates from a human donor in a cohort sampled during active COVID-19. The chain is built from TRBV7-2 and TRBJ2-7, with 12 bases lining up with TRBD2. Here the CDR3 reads CASSHDLAGGMDEQYF. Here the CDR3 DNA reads TGTGCCAGCAGCCATGACCTAGCGGGAGGGATGGACGAGCAGTACTTC.